This T cell receptor beta chain comes out of a study of CXCR3-negative and CXCR3-positive naive CD8 T cells. Study summary: Collectively, the libraries yielded 140 million or so TRB reads in total, at about 1.5 +/- 0.3 million per library. Findings and caveats of the study: Fresh PBMCs served for most assays, and CXCR3 expression fell partially after cryopreservation. Similarly elevated diversity marked both naive subsets, with memory CD8+ cells showing far lower diversity. TRB CDR3 properties indicated TCR strength, while surface CD5 was similar across naive subsets.

The CDR3 consists of 16 residues. The germline gives CDR1 MDHEN, CDR2 SYDVKM. The method, 5' RACE with UMI labels, was used to prepare the TRB cDNA libraries. TCRdb processed the 5' RACE reads again and assigns one entry to each CDR3 protein, with no DNA. This sample's clone table lists tens of thousands of distinct CDR3 sequences. As regards this clonotype: Its antigen remains unknown.

This clonotype was obtained from a human donor in good health. Some clones in this sample may be carry-over from other donors' samples. The chain couples TRBV28 to TRBJ1-5; TCRdb's D call, TRBD1, is unchecked because there is no DNA. Sample: naive CXCR3- CD8+ T cells from blood. Indicated subset: CD45RO-CCR7+CD27+CD95- naive CD8+ T cells lacking CXCR3 (TNR3-). CDR3 amino acids: CASSFLIAGGGGPQHF.